These 21 T cell receptor beta chains originate from one sample sequenced in a study of CD8 T cells in ankylosing spondylitis. TCRdb fed the 5' RACE reads into MiXCR, producing one record per CDR3 protein. The top ten hold under 7% of the sample, which has 200,000 to 250,000 distinct CDR3 sequences, around 11% seen once. Specimen: blood, either unsorted or a sorted T cell fraction (not recorded which). The receptors were gathered from a male donor with ankylosing spondylitis or in good health (not recorded which).

Many counts were recorded for this clonotype. The rearrangement joins TRBV29-1 to TRBJ2-1; a possible D gene is TRBD2 (5 bases). V lost 4 bases and J lost 9, with 13 bases in between. The V gene's germline CDR1 is SQVTM and CDR2 ANQGSEA. This CDR3 is 12 amino acids long. CDR3 residues: CSVVAMEVEQFF. Here the CDR3 DNA reads TGCAGCGTTGTGGCTATGGAGGTTGAGCAGTTCTTC.

The rearrangement links TRBV27 to TRBJ1-2; possibly TRBD1 for D (5 bases). CDR3 length equals 14 residues. V lost 4 bases, J lost 8 bases, and 17 bases lay in between. Germline loops: CDR1 MNHEY, CDR2 SMNVEV (reference sequence). CDR3 bases: TGTGCCAGCAGTTCCCATGGGGGACCCTTGGGCTACACCTTC. Translated: CASSSHGGPLGYTF.

This clonotype was counted many times. The V gene is TRBV20-1, the J gene TRBJ2-3; the D gene is possibly TRBD2 (5 bases). The germline V gene has CDR1 DFQATT and CDR2 SNEGSKA (reference sequence). Trimming shortened V by 5 bases and J by 1 base, and 19 bases separated the two germline ends. There are 16 residues in the CDR3. CDR3 nucleotides: TGCAGTGCTCCTCTGGACTCCGAGAGGGGCACAGATACGCAGTATTTT. Translated, it gives CSAPLDSERGTDTQYF.

V gene TRBV20-1 combines with J gene TRBJ2-1, with D uncertain. Trimming cost V 4 bases and J 8 bases, with 9 bases left between them. CDR1 DFQATT and CDR2 SNEGSKA come from the germline V gene (reference sequence). The length of the CDR3 is 11 residues. CDR3 in DNA: TGCAGTGCTACCCCCTATGATGAGCAGTTCTTC. Translated, it gives CSATPYDEQFF.

This clonotype has a handful of counts. The CDR3 bases are TGTGCCAGTAGTATAGGCGATTTTTCAACTCAAGAGACCCAGTACTTC. It translates to CASSIGDFSTQETQYF. The rearrangement links TRBV19 to TRBJ2-5; D unclear. CDR3 length: 16 amino acids. The germline V gene encodes CDR1 LNHDA and CDR2 SQIVND (reference sequence). V was trimmed by 1 base and J by 2 bases, leaving 14 bases between them.

This clonotype occurred many times. V is TRBV27 and J is TRBJ1-2, with D maybe TRBD1 (5 bases). This CDR3 region has 13 residues. In germline, CDR1 is MNHEY, CDR2 SMNVEV (reference sequence). The ends were cut back, 3 bases at V and 6 bases at J, with 11 bases in the middle. Here the CDR3 reads CASSFTGGDGYTF. In DNA, the CDR3 is TGTGCCAGCAGTTTTACGGGGGGAGATGGCTACACCTTC.

This clonotype came up many times. The V gene is TRBV12-3 or TRBV12-4, the J gene TRBJ1-5; TRBD1 agrees at 8 bases. V shed 7 bases and J 0 bases; nucleotides not matched to a gene: 2. This CDR3 spans 14 amino acids. The DNA of the CDR3 is TGTGCCAGCACCACAGGGGGTAGCAATCAGCCCCAGCATTTT. Amino acids: CASTTGGSNQPQHF.

This clonotype was observed at least ten times. J is TRBJ2-4 and V is TRBV5-1; 7 bases agree with TRBD2. Trimming removed 3 bases from V and 6 bases from J; junction bases left unmatched: 6. Germline V CDR1 and CDR2: SGHRS, YFSETQ. The CDR3 is 14 amino acids. The CDR3 region has the DNA TGCGCCAGCAGCTGGGGGGGGGAGCGAAACATTCAGTACTTC. It specifies CASSWGGERNIQYF.

This clonotype was found many times. V and J are TRBV5-1 and TRBJ2-1, with D possibly being TRBD1 (5 bases). The CDR3 contains 17 residues. Trimming took 0 bases from V and 4 from J, leaving 17 bases between them. Germline values: CDR1 SGHRS, CDR2 YFSETQ. The CDR3 DNA reads as TGCGCCAGCAGCTTGGGCTATGGGGCGACCAGATACAATGAGCAGTTCTTC. Translation gives CASSLGYGATRYNEQFF.

This clonotype was observed at least ten times. V gene TRBV5-1 combines with J gene TRBJ2-1, with 8 bases matching TRBD1. Germline-derived CDR1 and CDR2 are SGHRS and YFSETQ. With 1 base clipped from V and 13 bases from J, the junction kept 13 bases outside the gene matches. The CDR3 consists of 15 residues. The CDR3, as DNA: TGCGCCAGCAGCTTGACAGGGGGAGGTTTCGATTTCCAGTTCTTC. Protein sequence: CASSLTGGGFDFQFF.

The rearrangement links TRBV6-1 to TRBJ1-5, with a possible D match to TRBD1 (5 bases). This CDR3 comprises 16 residues. CDR1 is MNHNS and CDR2 is SASEGT in the germline V gene. V was cut by 2 bases and J by 7 bases, with 18 bases left in between. The DNA of the CDR3 is TGTGCCAGCAGTGAAATCGATTGGGGGGTTTCCCAGCCCCAGCATTTT. This sequence encodes CASSEIDWGVSQPQHF.

This clonotype was observed many times. In nucleotides, the CDR3 is TGTGCCAGCAGTGGCGTCTCCGGGACCCAGTACTTC. Amino acids: CASSGVSGTQYF. V is TRBV25-1 and J is TRBJ2-5, with unresolved D. The CDR3 sequence is 12 residues long. The germline V gene encodes CDR1 MGHDK and CDR2 SYGVNS. V was trimmed by 4 bases and J by 7 bases, leaving 10 bases between them.

V gene TRBV12-3 or TRBV12-4 combines with J gene TRBJ2-1, with a possible D match to TRBD1 (6 bases). The CDR3 has 13 amino acids. The V end was cut by 4 bases, the J end by 11 bases, with 15 bases between. The DNA for the CDR3 is TGTGCCAGCAGTTCGGTAGGGACACACAAGCAGTTCTTC. It is translated as CASSSVGTHKQFF.

This clonotype occurred a few times. V gene TRBV10-3 combines with J gene TRBJ2-4, with 11 bases that match TRBD1. With 2 bases clipped from V and 2 bases from J, the junction kept 5 bases outside the gene matches. The CDR3 consists of 17 residues. Germline V lookup: CDR1 ENHRY, CDR2 SYGVKD. The CDR3 DNA reads as TGTGCCATCAGTGAGGAGGGGACAGGGGGAACCAAAAACATTCAGTACTTC. It yields the protein CAISEEGTGGTKNIQYF.

V and J are TRBV9 and TRBJ1-1; D not certain. CDR1 and CDR2 (germline): SGDLS, YYNGEE. The CDR3 sequence is 13 residues long. V was cut by 2 bases and J by 0 bases, with 5 bases left in between. This CDR3 reads CASSVAMNTEAFF. The CDR3 DNA reads as TGTGCCAGCAGCGTGGCAATGAACACTGAAGCTTTCTTT.

This clonotype was seen ten or more times. The rearrangement links TRBV7-3 to TRBJ2-1; either TRBD1 or TRBD2 may fit D (6 bases each). CDR1 SGHTA and CDR2 FQGTGA come from the germline V gene. The CDR3 contains 15 residues. Trimming shortened V by 5 bases and J by 2 bases, and 13 bases separated the two germline ends. The CDR3 bases are TGTGCCAGCAGCCTTAATGGGGGGCCCTACAATGAGCAGTTCTTC. This sequence encodes CASSLNGGPYNEQFF.

This clonotype was found a few times. The chain is built from TRBV27 and TRBJ1-6, with D possibly being TRBD1 (6 bases). This CDR3 comprises 15 residues. Trimming removed 7 bases at V and 7 bases at J, with 17 bases between. Germline V gives CDR1 MNHEY, CDR2 SMNVEV (reference sequence). The CDR3 coding sequence is TGTGCCAGCACCCCTGGGACATCGGGCAATTCACCCCTCCACTTT. The encoded protein is CASTPGTSGNSPLHF.

This clonotype was seen many times. This chain links TRBV5-1 with TRBJ2-5, with D unclear. Trimming left V 4 bases short and J 5 bases short, with 9 bases between. Germline CDR1 is SGHRS and CDR2 is YFSETQ. This CDR3 comprises 12 residues. CDR3 nucleotide sequence: TGCGCCAGCAGCCCCCCCAGTGAGACCCAGTACTTC. It translates to CASSPPSETQYF.

This clonotype was observed at least ten times. V usage is TRBV7-8 and J usage is TRBJ2-3; the match to TRBD2 covers 7 bases. Germline V gene lookup returns CDR1 SGHVS and CDR2 FQNEAQ. The CDR3 consists of 17 residues. Unmatched junction bases numbered 12, after V lost 0 bases and J lost 6 bases. The chain's CDR3 is CASSLAFGAAGDDTQYF. CDR3 nucleotide sequence: TGTGCCAGCAGCTTAGCATTCGGGGCGGCGGGAGATGATACGCAGTATTTT.

The CDR3 region is CASSDAYSNQPQHF. In DNA, the CDR3 is TGCGCCAGCAGCGACGCGTATAGCAATCAGCCCCAGCATTTT. The rearrangement links TRBV10-2 to TRBJ1-5; D gene unclear. This CDR3 spans 14 amino acids. Trimming removed 6 bases from V and 0 bases from J, with 9 bases in between. CDR1 and CDR2 from the germline V gene are WSHSY and SAAADI.

This clonotype showed up many times. Written as DNA, the CDR3 is TGTGCCAGCAGCAGTGGGGCCCGGGGGCAGCCCCAGCATTTT. This codes for CASSSGARGQPQHF. V gene TRBV7-2 combines with J gene TRBJ1-5; tentatively, D is TRBD1 (5 bases). In germline, CDR1 is SGHTA, CDR2 FQGNSA. Trimming took 5 bases from V and 7 from J, leaving 15 bases between them. The CDR3 covers 14 residues.